Each of the 23 T cell receptor beta chains below was sequenced from the same sample in a study of T cell changes during pregnancy in multiple sclerosis. The data were produced by immunoSEQ multiplex PCR, yet TCRdb's version contains in-frame clones alone and is incomplete. The data show 110,000 or so clones, roughly 92% seen once. Sequenced here: peripheral blood, sampled before pregnancy. Receptors were obtained from a female donor with multiple sclerosis, enrolled in a pregnancy study.

The rearrangement joins TRBV28 to TRBJ1-2, with D uncertain. V lost 10 bases and J lost 0, with 12 bases in between. CDR3 length: 13 amino acids. Germline loops: CDR1 MDHEN, CDR2 SYDVKM. The CDR3 coding sequence is TGTGCCACCTCGGGATCAGCTAACTATGGCTACACCTTC. Translated: CATSGSANYGYTF.

Details on this clone: This sample also contains other DNA sequences that code for the same CDR3. The CDR3 region has the DNA TGTGCCAGCAGTTCCGGGACAGGGGGCTACGAGCAGTACTTC. It translates to CASSSGTGGYEQYF. The chain uses TRBV27 and TRBJ2-7, with 11 bases lining up with TRBD1. From germline, CDR1 is MNHEY and CDR2 SMNVEV (reference sequence). The CDR3 length is 14 residues. V dropped 4 bases and J dropped 3; count of bases not matched to a gene: 2.

The chain combines TRBV4-1 with TRBJ1-1, with TRBD1 matching 7 bases. Germline lookup yields CDR1 MGHRA and CDR2 YSYEKL. The junction had 8 bases not matched to a gene; V was cut back by 2 bases and J by 2 bases. CDR3 size: 16 residues. The chain's CDR3 is CASSQRSDRFNTEAFF. For the CDR3, the DNA is TGCGCCAGCAGCCAACGGTCGGACAGGTTCAACACTGAAGCTTTCTTT.

The chain joins TRBV9 to TRBJ2-6, with D possibly being TRBD2 (5 bases). CDR1 is SGDLS and CDR2 is YYNGEE in the germline V gene. The V end was cut by 0 bases, the J end by 0 bases, with 7 bases between. The CDR3 is 16 residues long. In nucleotides, the CDR3 is TGTGCCAGCAGCGTAGGGGGAGTCTCTGGGGCCAACGTCCTGACTTTC. Protein product: CASSVGGVSGANVLTF.

This clone has just a few counts. The genes are TRBV5-4 and TRBJ1-1, with TRBD1 as a possible D gene (6 bases). The CDR3 is 14 residues long. The V gene's germline CDR1 is SGHNT and CDR2 YYREEE (reference sequence). V shed 0 bases and J shed 5 bases, with 11 bases lying between them. The CDR3 sequence: CASSLGDRSTEAFF. DNA of the CDR3: TGTGCCAGCAGCTTGGGCGACAGGTCGACTGAAGCTTTCTTT.

The chain couples TRBV7-8 to TRBJ2-1; 9 bases align to TRBD2. Germline V gene sequence: CDR1 SGHVS, CDR2 FQNEAQ. The CDR3 has 16 amino acids. After removal of 5 bases from V and 2 bases from J, the junction contained 7 bases not matched to a gene. The CDR3 spells CASSTRLAEAYNEQFF. The DNA of the CDR3 is TGTGCCAGCAGCACCCGACTAGCGGAGGCCTACAATGAGCAGTTCTTC.

This chain connects TRBV14 to TRBJ2-1; 13 bases fit TRBD2. The CDR3 contains 20 residues. Per germline, CDR1 SGHDN and CDR2 FVKESK. Unmatched junction bases numbered 15, after V lost 3 bases and J lost 4 bases. The CDR3 loop is CASSHRLRGLAGTAYNEQFF. CDR3 nucleotide sequence: TGTGCCAGCAGCCACCGACTTCGGGGACTAGCGGGGACCGCGTACAATGAGCAGTTCTTC.

The J gene is TRBJ1-1, the V gene TRBV18; D is perhaps TRBD1 (5 bases). Between the trimmed V and J ends, which lost 2 bases and 4 bases, there was a span of 14 bases. This CDR3 contains 15 residues. The germline CDR1 and CDR2 sequences are KGHSH and LQKENI. This chain's CDR3 is CASSPEQGFGTEAFF. DNA for the CDR3: TGTGCCAGCTCACCAGAGCAGGGATTTGGCACTGAAGCTTTCTTT.

This clone was found once. The chain recombines TRBV5-1 with TRBJ1-4; the match to TRBD1 covers 11 bases. After removal of 4 bases from V and 6 bases from J, the junction contained 5 bases not matched to a gene. Germline assignment: CDR1 SGHRS and CDR2 YFSETQ. The CDR3 has 15 residues. CDR3 in amino acids: CASSTDRGLDEKLFF. CDR3 sequence (DNA): TGCGCCAGCAGCACGGACAGGGGGCTGGATGAAAAACTGTTTTTT. Full variable domain (outside the CDR3, taken from reference TRBV5-1 and TRBJ1-4): KAGVTQTPRYLIKTRGQQVTLSCSPISGHRSVSWYQQTPGQGLQFLFEYFSETQRNKGNFPGRFSGRQFSNSRSEMNVSTLELGDSALYLCASSTDRGLDEKLFFGSGTQLSVL.

The J gene is TRBJ1-2, the V gene TRBV30, with D possibly matching TRBD1 (5 bases). The germline V gene encodes CDR1 GTSNPN and CDR2 SVGIG (reference sequence). V was cut by 2 bases and J by 7 bases, with 17 bases left in between. The CDR3 sequence is 14 residues long. The CDR3 sequence is CAWSPWSGSGGYTF. CDR3 in DNA: TGTGCCTGGAGTCCCTGGTCAGGGTCGGGTGGCTACACCTTC. Using reference TRBV30 and TRBJ1-2 for the parts outside the CDR3, the full variable domain is SQTIHQWPATLVQPVGSPLSLECTVEGTSNPNLYWYRQAAGRGLQLLFYSVGIGQISSEVPQNLSASRPQDRQFILSSKKLLLSDSGFYLCAWSPWSGSGGYTFGSGTRLTVV.

The CDR3 spells CASSGTSGDRQETQYF. The DNA of the CDR3 is TGTGCCAGCAGCGGGACTAGCGGGGACCGCCAAGAGACCCAGTACTTC. The chain recombines TRBV9 with TRBJ2-5; TRBD2 matches at 12 bases. The CDR3 runs 16 residues. The trim removed 3 bases at V and 1 base at J, leaving 4 bases unmatched. Germline V gives CDR1 SGDLS, CDR2 YYNGEE.

This chain connects TRBV6-4 to TRBJ1-1, with D tentatively TRBD1 (6 bases). The CDR3 contains 13 residues. CDR1 is MRHNA, CDR2 SNTAGT, per germline. Trimming pared 6 bases from V and 3 bases from J, leaving 11 bases between. CDR3 coding DNA: TGTGCCAGCAGCGCTGGACAGTACACTGAAGCTTTCTTT. It translates to CASSAGQYTEAFF.

This chain connects TRBV13 to TRBJ2-3; possibly TRBD2 for D (7 bases). This CDR3 has 16 amino acids. The V end was cut by 4 bases, the J end by 4 bases, with 18 bases between. The V gene's germline CDR1 is PRHDT and CDR2 FYEKMQ (reference sequence). The chain's CDR3 is CASSSAWEGGSDTQYF. As DNA, the CDR3 is TGTGCCAGCAGCTCAGCCTGGGAGGGGGGGTCAGATACGCAGTATTTT.

The rearrangement uses TRBV7-4 and TRBJ2-2, with 8 bases matching TRBD1. The CDR3 totals 17 residues. The V segment lost 6 bases and the J segment 0 bases; nucleotides outside the gene matches: 9. From germline, CDR1 is SGHVT and CDR2 SQSDAQ. CDR3 sequence: CASSLRGRGANTGELFF. DNA for the CDR3: TGTGCCAGCAGTCTCAGGGGGCGTGGAGCGAACACCGGGGAGCTGTTTTTT. The variable domain in full, completed from reference TRBV7-4 and TRBJ2-2, reads GAGVSQSPRYKVAKRGRDVALRCDSISGHVTLYWYRQTLGQGSEVLTYSQSDAQRDKSGRPSGRFSAERPERSVSTLKIQRTEQGDSAVYLCASSLRGRGANTGELFFGEGSRLTVL.

This chain joins TRBV5-1 and TRBJ2-2; 7 bases line up with TRBD2. CDR3 length equals 15 residues. The J segment lost 6 bases and the V segment lost 0 bases, leaving 5 bases of the junction unmatched. The germline V gene encodes CDR1 SGHRS and CDR2 YFSETQ. CDR3 DNA: TGCGCCAGCAGCTTGGAGGGACTATCTCCCGGGGAGCTGTTTTTT. Translating it yields CASSLEGLSPGELFF.

The chain couples TRBV5-1 to TRBJ2-3, with TRBD2 matching over 11 bases. With 5 bases clipped from V and 2 bases from J, the junction kept 4 bases outside the gene matches. This CDR3 has 15 amino acids. Germline lookup yields CDR1 SGHRS and CDR2 YFSETQ. CDR3 in amino acids: CASSVSGGATDTQYF. The CDR3 DNA is TGCGCCAGCAGTGTTAGCGGGGGGGCCACAGATACGCAGTATTTT.

This clone was detected only once. This chain links TRBV27 with TRBJ2-1; maybe TRBD1 (6 bases). This CDR3 has 15 amino acids. V was trimmed by 2 bases and J by 10 bases, leaving 18 bases between them. Germline loops: CDR1 MNHEY, CDR2 SMNVEV (reference sequence). For the CDR3, the DNA is TGTGCCAGCAGTTTACCAGGGGCAGGGTTTAGGGAGCAGTTCTTC. This encodes CASSLPGAGFREQFF.

This clone was picked up one time. The V gene is TRBV4-1, the J gene TRBJ1-1; D might be TRBD1 (5 bases). The CDR3 consists of 15 residues. Trimming removed 0 bases from V and 5 bases from J, with 13 bases in between. In germline, CDR1 is MGHRA, CDR2 YSYEKL. The CDR3 bases are TGCGCCAGCAGCCAAGACCAGGGTCGGATGACTGAAGCTTTCTTT. This translates into CASSQDQGRMTEAFF.

This chain's CDR3 is CASSPGSGAYEQYF. The CDR3 DNA sequence: TGTGCCAGCAGCCCTGGGTCTGGGGCTTACGAGCAGTACTTC. The chain links TRBV2 to TRBJ2-7; TRBD1 might be the D (5 bases). This CDR3 spans 14 amino acids. With 6 bases removed from V and 4 bases from J, the gap between germline ends came to 16 bases. CDR1 SNHLY and CDR2 FYNNEI come from the germline V gene.

This chain links TRBV5-1 with TRBJ2-3, with 8 positions matching TRBD2. This CDR3 is 16 amino acids long. Germline values: CDR1 SGHRS, CDR2 YFSETQ. Unmatched junction bases numbered 8, after V lost 4 bases and J lost 1 base. As DNA, the CDR3 is TGCGCCAGCAGCCGGGCCCTAGCGGGCGGCACAGATACGCAGTATTTT. This encodes CASSRALAGGTDTQYF.

The chain couples TRBV6-5 to TRBJ1-2; 10 bases line up with TRBD1. Germline V gives CDR1 MNHEY, CDR2 SVGAGI. CDR3 length: 14 amino acids. Trimming cost V 10 bases and J 1 base; bases outside gene matches: 6. CDR3 sequence reads: CAIADRGYNYGYTF. CDR3 bases: TGTGCCATCGCGGACAGGGGGTATAACTATGGCTACACCTTC.

This chain links TRBV19 with TRBJ1-5, with TRBD1 identical over 8 bases. V was clipped by 6 bases and J by 4 bases; unmatched bases: 5. The CDR3 length is 14 residues. Germline CDR1 LNHDA, CDR2 SQIVND (reference sequence). The CDR3 sequence: CASRGQGPNQPQHF. The CDR3 nucleotides read TGTGCCAGTAGAGGACAGGGCCCGAATCAGCCCCAGCATTTT.

V and J are TRBV9 and TRBJ2-7; TRBD2 matches at 8 bases. V dropped 0 bases and J dropped 6; count of bases not matched to a gene: 8. Germline V CDR1 and CDR2: SGDLS, YYNGEE. The CDR3 is 15 residues long. CDR3 region: CASSVASGGPFEQYF. In DNA form, the CDR3 reads TGTGCCAGCAGCGTAGCTTCGGGAGGGCCGTTCGAGCAGTACTTC.